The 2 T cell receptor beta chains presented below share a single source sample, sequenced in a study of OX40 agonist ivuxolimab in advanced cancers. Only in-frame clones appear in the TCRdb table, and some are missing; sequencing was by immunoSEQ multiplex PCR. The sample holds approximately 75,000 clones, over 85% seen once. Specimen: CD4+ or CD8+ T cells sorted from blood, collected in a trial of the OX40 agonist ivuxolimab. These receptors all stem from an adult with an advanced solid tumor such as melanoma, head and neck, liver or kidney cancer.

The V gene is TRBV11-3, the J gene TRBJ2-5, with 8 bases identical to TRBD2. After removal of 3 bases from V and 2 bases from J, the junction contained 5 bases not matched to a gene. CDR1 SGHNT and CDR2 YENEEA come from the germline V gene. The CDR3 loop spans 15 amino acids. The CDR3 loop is CASSFAGGFQETQYF. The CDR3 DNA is TGTGCCAGCAGCTTCGCGGGGGGCTTTCAAGAGACCCAGTACTTC. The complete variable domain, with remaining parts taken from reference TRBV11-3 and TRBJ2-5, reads EAGVVQSPRYKIIEKKQPVAFWCNPISGHNTLYWYLQNLGQGPELLIRYENEEAVDDSQLPKDRFSAERLKGVDSTLKIQPAELGDSAVYLCASSFAGGFQETQYFGPGTRLLVL.

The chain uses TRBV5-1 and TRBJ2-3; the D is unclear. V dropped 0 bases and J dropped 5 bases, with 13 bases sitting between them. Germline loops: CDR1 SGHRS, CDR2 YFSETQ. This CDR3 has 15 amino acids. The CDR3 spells CASSLGSGWGDTQYF. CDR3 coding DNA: TGCGCCAGCAGCTTGGGGTCAGGTTGGGGAGATACGCAGTATTTT. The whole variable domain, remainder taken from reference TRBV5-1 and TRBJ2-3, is KAGVTQTPRYLIKTRGQQVTLSCSPISGHRSVSWYQQTPGQGLQFLFEYFSETQRNKGNFPGRFSGRQFSNSRSEMNVSTLELGDSALYLCASSLGSGWGDTQYFGPGTRLTVL.